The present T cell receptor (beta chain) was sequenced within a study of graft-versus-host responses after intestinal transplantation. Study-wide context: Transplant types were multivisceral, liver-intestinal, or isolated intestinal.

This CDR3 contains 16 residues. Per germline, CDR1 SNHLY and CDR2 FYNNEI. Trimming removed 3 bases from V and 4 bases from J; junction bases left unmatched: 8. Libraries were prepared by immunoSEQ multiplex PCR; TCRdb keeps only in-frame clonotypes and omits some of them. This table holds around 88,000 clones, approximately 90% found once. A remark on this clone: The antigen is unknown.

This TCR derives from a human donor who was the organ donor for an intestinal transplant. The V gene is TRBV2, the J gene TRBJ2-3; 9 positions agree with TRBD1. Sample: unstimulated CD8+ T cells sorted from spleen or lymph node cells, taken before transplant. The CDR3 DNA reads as TGTGCCAGCAGTGATCCAGGGACAGGGCGAGCAGATACGCAGTATTTT. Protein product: CASSDPGTGRADTQYF.